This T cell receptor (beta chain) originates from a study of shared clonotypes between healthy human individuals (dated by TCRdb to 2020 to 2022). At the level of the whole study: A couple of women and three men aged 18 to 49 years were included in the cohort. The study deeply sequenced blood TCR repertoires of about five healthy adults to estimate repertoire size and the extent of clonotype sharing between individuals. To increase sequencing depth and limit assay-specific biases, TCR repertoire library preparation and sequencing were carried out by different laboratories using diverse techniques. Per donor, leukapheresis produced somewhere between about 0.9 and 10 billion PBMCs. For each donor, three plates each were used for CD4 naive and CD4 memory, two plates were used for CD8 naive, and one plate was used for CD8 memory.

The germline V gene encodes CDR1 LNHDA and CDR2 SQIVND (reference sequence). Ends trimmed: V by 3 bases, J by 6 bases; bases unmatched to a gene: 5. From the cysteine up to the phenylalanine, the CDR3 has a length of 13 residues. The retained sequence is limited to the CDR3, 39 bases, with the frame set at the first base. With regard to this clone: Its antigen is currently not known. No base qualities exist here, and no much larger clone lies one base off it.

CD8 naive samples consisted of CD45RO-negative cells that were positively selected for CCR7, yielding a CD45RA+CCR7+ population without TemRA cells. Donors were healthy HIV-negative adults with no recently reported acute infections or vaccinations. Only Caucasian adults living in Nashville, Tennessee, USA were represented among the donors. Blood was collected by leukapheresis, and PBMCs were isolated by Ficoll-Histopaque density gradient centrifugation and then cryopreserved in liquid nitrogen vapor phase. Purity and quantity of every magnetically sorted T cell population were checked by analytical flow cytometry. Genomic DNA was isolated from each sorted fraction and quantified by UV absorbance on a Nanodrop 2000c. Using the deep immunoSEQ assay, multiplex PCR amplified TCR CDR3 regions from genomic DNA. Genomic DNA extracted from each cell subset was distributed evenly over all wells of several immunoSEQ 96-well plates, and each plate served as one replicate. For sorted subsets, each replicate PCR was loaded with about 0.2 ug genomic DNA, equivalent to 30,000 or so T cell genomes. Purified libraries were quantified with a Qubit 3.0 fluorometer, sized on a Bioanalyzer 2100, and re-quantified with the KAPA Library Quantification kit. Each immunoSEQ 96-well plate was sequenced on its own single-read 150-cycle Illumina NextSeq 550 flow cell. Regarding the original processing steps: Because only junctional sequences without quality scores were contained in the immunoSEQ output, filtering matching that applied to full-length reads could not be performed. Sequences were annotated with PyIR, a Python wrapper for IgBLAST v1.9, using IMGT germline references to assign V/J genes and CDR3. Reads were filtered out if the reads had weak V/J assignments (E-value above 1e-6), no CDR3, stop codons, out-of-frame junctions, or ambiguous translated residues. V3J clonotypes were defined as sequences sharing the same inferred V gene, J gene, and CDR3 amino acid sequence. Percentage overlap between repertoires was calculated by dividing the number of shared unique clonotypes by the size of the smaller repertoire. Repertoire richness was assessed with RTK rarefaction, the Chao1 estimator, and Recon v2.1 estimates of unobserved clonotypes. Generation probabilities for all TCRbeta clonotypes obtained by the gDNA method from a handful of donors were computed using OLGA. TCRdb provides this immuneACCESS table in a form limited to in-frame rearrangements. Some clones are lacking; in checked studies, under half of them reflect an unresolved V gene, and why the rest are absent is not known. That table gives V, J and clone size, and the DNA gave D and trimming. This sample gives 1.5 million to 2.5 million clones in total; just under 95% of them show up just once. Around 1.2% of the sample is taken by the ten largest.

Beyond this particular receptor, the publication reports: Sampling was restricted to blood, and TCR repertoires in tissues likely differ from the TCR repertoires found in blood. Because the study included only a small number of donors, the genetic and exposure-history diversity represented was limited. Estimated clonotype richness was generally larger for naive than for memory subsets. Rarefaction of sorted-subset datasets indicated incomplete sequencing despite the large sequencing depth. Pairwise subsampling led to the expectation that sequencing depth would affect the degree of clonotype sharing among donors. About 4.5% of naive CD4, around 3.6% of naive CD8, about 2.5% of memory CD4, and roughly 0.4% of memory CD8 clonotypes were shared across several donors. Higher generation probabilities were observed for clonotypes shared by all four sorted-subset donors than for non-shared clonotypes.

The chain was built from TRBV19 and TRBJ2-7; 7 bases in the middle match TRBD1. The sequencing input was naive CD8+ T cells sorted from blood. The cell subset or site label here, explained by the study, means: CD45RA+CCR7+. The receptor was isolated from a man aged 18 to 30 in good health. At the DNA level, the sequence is TGTGCCAGTAGTATCGGGCCAGGGGGCGAGCAGTACTTC. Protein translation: CASSIGPGGEQYF.